These 27 T cell receptor beta chains were all obtained from the same sample, sequenced in a study of Graves' ophthalmopathy and Graves' hyperthyroidism. RNA served as the template for amplifying TCR beta CDR3 regions. First-round RT-PCR with HTBI primers preceded a second-round multiplex PCR. MiXCR, applied by TCRdb to the multiplex PCR reads, yields one record per CDR3 protein. The sample consists of about 1.1 million distinct CDR3 sequences, about 35% of them appearing once. Source material: peripheral blood or thyroid tissue (not recorded which). These receptors were collected from an adult man with Graves' hyperthyroidism.

This clonotype was found a few times. The V gene is TRBV6-6, the J gene TRBJ2-7; 8 bases map to TRBD1. With 0 bases clipped from V and 2 bases from J, the junction kept 9 bases outside the gene matches. CDR1 MNHNY and CDR2 SVGAGI come from the germline V gene (reference sequence). The CDR3 spans 17 residues. The CDR3 protein is CASSYSSRTGPPYEQYF. In DNA form, the CDR3 reads TGTGCCAGCAGTTACTCGTCCCGGACAGGGCCCCCCTACGAGCAGTACTTC.

CDR3 sequence: CASRRGPPETLEDSTEAFF. In DNA, the CDR3 is TGTGCCAGCAGGAGGGGGCCCCCCGAGACACTGGAAGATAGCACTGAAGCTTTCTTT. This sequence joins TRBV7-9 and TRBJ1-1; 7 nucleotides match TRBD1. The CDR3 loop spans 19 amino acids. With V trimmed by 6 bases and J by 4 bases, 23 bases remained unmatched. CDR1 is SEHNR and CDR2 is FQNEAQ in the germline V gene (reference sequence).

V gene TRBV28 combines with J gene TRBJ2-7; the match to TRBD1 covers 8 bases. This CDR3 contains 13 residues. The germline V gene encodes CDR1 MDHEN and CDR2 SYDVKM. Trimming cost V 7 bases and J 6 bases; bases outside gene matches: 8. Written as DNA, the CDR3 is TGTGCCAGCACCACCACAGGGGGTGCCGAGCAGTACTTC. It specifies CASTTTGGAEQYF.

The chain is built from TRBV4-1 and TRBJ1-5; D might be TRBD1 (5 bases). This CDR3 has 17 amino acids. Germline values: CDR1 MGHRA, CDR2 YSYEKL. The V end was cut by 2 bases, the J end by 3 bases, with 17 bases between. CDR3 in amino acids: CASSQIAGTIPNQPQHF. The CDR3 DNA follows: TGCGCCAGCAGCCAAATCGCCGGGACCATCCCCAATCAGCCCCAGCATTTT.

The V and J genes are TRBV6-5 and TRBJ1-2; the D gene is possibly TRBD1 (6 bases). This CDR3 has 17 amino acids. Germline CDR1 MNHEY, CDR2 SVGAGI. V lost 2 bases, J lost 0 bases, and 16 bases lay in between. CDR3 amino acids: CASSYSGRGLSNYGYTF. The CDR3 DNA reads as TGTGCCAGCAGTTACAGCGGGCGGGGGCTTTCTAACTATGGCTACACCTTC.

This clonotype appeared a single time. The chain combines TRBV7-7 with TRBJ2-5; 11 nucleotides align to TRBD1. The J call could be wrong; TRBJ2-1 is a better fit for the DNA end. Germline V gene sequence: CDR1 SSHAT, CDR2 FNYEAQ (reference sequence). The CDR3 is 15 amino acids. This chain's CDR3 is CASSAGTGGHNEQFF. CDR3 coding DNA: TGTGCCAGCAGCGCAGGGACAGGGGGACACAATGAGCAGTTCTTC.

This clonotype appeared a few times. The rearrangement links TRBV19 to TRBJ1-2; TRBD1 matches at 10 bases. The V and J ends lost 5 bases and 7 bases, in that order; junction bases with no gene match: 4. CDR3 size: 13 residues. CDR1 LNHDA and CDR2 SQIVND come from the germline V gene (reference sequence). CDR3: CASSSTGGFGYTF. In nucleotides, the CDR3 is TGTGCCAGTAGTTCGACAGGGGGCTTTGGCTACACCTTC.

This clonotype was picked up many times. The genes are TRBV2 and TRBJ2-7; possibly TRBD1 for D (6 bases). Trimming pared 2 bases from V and 5 bases from J, leaving 7 bases between. The CDR3 consists of 12 residues. Germline values: CDR1 SNHLY, CDR2 FYNNEI. Written as DNA, the CDR3 is TGTGCCAGCAGTGAACGACAGGACGAGCAGTACTTC. This sequence encodes CASSERQDEQYF.

This clonotype was detected many times. DNA for the CDR3: TGTGCCAGCAGCTCCGACAGGGCGGGTAGCAATCAGCCCCAGCATTTT. Translation gives CASSSDRAGSNQPQHF. The chain couples TRBV7-8 to TRBJ1-5; 7 bases agree with TRBD1. The CDR3 sequence is 16 residues long. The germline gives CDR1 SGHVS, CDR2 FQNEAQ. Trimming at V came to 4 bases and at J to 0 bases, leaving 6 bases not matched to a gene.

Note on this clonotype: Likely a read error: the CDR3 ends without its conserved phenylalanine or tryptophan. The DNA is omitted, as the CDR3 cannot be located on it reliably, and the CDR3 follows TCRdb's listing. The chain joins TRBV9 to TRBJ1-6; no DNA check was done on the table's D call, TRBD1. Germline values: CDR1 SGDLS, CDR2 YYNGEE. The CDR3 spans 9 amino acids, including both terminal residues. The CDR3 protein is CASSARTNS.

In its sample, this clonotype was seen many times. V usage is TRBV4-1 and J usage is TRBJ2-7; TRBD1 or TRBD2 may be the D gene (5 bases each). The CDR3 extends over 15 amino acids. Trimming stripped 3 bases from V and 2 bases from J, with 14 bases between. The germline CDR1 and CDR2 sequences are MGHRA and YSYEKL. The CDR3 DNA sequence: TGCGCCAGCAGCCAGGAACGGGACGGGCCCTACGAGCAGTACTTC. This gives the protein CASSQERDGPYEQYF.

The genes are TRBV7-3 and TRBJ2-7, with 8 bases aligning to TRBD2. Per germline, CDR1 SGHTA and CDR2 FQGTGA. The CDR3 is 15 residues long. After removal of 6 bases from V and 3 bases from J, the junction contained 10 bases not matched to a gene. CDR3: CASSLSGGQVYEQYF. The CDR3 region has the DNA TGTGCCAGCAGTTTATCGGGGGGGCAGGTCTACGAGCAGTACTTC.

The chain recombines TRBV12-3 or TRBV12-4 with TRBJ2-5, with D unclear. Trimming shortened V by 3 bases and J by 13 bases, and 15 bases separated the two germline ends. The CDR3 has 12 residues. CDR3 bases: TGTGCCAGCAGTTTTGACGGGTCACATTTGTACTTC. Its translation: CASSFDGSHLYF.

V and J are TRBV4-2 and TRBJ2-2; D is undetermined. The CDR3 runs 15 residues. Trimming shortened V by 0 bases and J by 4 bases, and 9 bases separated the two germline ends. The germline V gene has CDR1 LGHNA and CDR2 YNFKEQ. This chain's CDR3 is CASSQEASRTGELFF. Written as DNA, the CDR3 is TGTGCCAGCAGCCAAGAGGCAAGCCGCACCGGGGAGCTGTTTTTT.

This chain links TRBV25-1 with TRBJ2-7; 7 nucleotides agree with TRBD1. The CDR3 spans 19 residues. J gave up 0 bases and V 3 bases, and 17 bases lay outside the gene matches. CDR1 and CDR2 (germline): MGHDK, SYGVNS. The CDR3 nucleotides are TGTGCCAGCAGTGATGAGTGGACAGGTGAAGGTTCCTACTCCTACGAGCAGTACTTC. Amino acid sequence: CASSDEWTGEGSYSYEQYF.

This clonotype appeared many times. The J gene is TRBJ2-5, the V gene TRBV25-1; the D is unclear. Germline loops: CDR1 MGHDK, CDR2 SYGVNS. V lost 0 bases and J 1 base, leaving 9 bases between the germline ends. The CDR3 contains 15 residues. CDR3 in DNA: TGTGCCAGCAGTGAATATCAAGCGCGCCAAGAGACCCAGTACTTC. Its translation is CASSEYQARQETQYF.

This clonotype was found a few times. V usage is TRBV12-3 or TRBV12-4 and J usage is TRBJ1-6; D remains unclear. Trimming took off 5 bases at V and 7 bases at J, with 9 bases between the two ends. The CDR3 consists of 13 residues. In DNA form, the CDR3 reads TGTGCCAGCAGTCCAAGGCCAAATTCACCCCTCCACTTT. Protein: CASSPRPNSPLHF.

The table lists this clonotype with a few counts. The chain joins TRBV10-2 to TRBJ2-2; no definite D call. The CDR3 is 15 amino acids. V was trimmed by 1 base and J by 5 bases, leaving 11 bases between them. Germline loops: CDR1 WSHSY, CDR2 SAAADI. This CDR3 reads CASSEYSRWTGELFF. The CDR3 DNA follows: TGCGCCAGCAGTGAGTACTCCCGATGGACCGGGGAGCTGTTTTTT.

This clonotype was detected ten times or more. The rearrangement joins TRBV29-1 to TRBJ2-5; no firm D call. This CDR3 has 10 amino acids. Germline V lookup: CDR1 SQVTM, CDR2 ANQGSEA. V dropped 7 bases and J dropped 3 bases, with 6 bases sitting between them. CDR3 DNA: TGCAGCGGACGGGAAGAGACCCAGTACTTC. This gives the protein CSGREETQYF. The variable domain in full, completed from reference TRBV29-1 and TRBJ2-5, reads SAVISQKPSRDICQRGTSLTIQCQVDSQVTMMFWYRQQPGQSLTLIATANQGSEATYESGFVIDKFPISRPNLTFSTLTVSNMSPEDSSIYLCSGREETQYFGPGTRLLVL.

There are many counts of this clonotype. The J gene is TRBJ2-6, the V gene TRBV7-8; the match to TRBD1 covers 8 bases. Germline trimming cut 2 bases from V and 0 bases from J; bases unmatched to any gene: 6. The CDR3 is 18 amino acids. Germline CDR1 and CDR2: SGHVS and FQNEAQ. CDR3: CASSLPQGVSSGANVLTF. CDR3 bases: TGTGCCAGCAGCTTACCACAGGGGGTGTCCTCTGGGGCCAACGTCCTGACTTTC.

On this clonotype: At one end the junction does not follow the germline gene, possibly because of a read error. V and J are TRBV29-1 and TRBJ1-2; 7 bases agree with TRBD1. CDR3 length equals 11 residues. Per germline, CDR1 SQVTM and CDR2 ANQGSEA. The DNA of the CDR3 is TGCGGCGTAGTGCAGGGGGGTGGCTACACCTTC. Protein: CGVVQGGGYTF.

The chain has TRBV25-1 and TRBJ1-2; 12 nucleotides line up with TRBD1. CDR1 and CDR2 from the germline V gene are MGHDK and SYGVNS. The CDR3 extends over 15 amino acids. Trimming took 6 bases from V and 7 from J; bases not matched to a gene: 9. The CDR3: CASSAPGQGAGGYTF. The CDR3 nucleotides read TGTGCCAGCAGCGCCCCGGGACAGGGGGCTGGTGGCTACACCTTC.

The genes are TRBV7-2 and TRBJ2-7, with 12 bases that match TRBD2. The J call may be mistaken, given a closer DNA end match to TRBJ2-1. The germline V gene encodes CDR1 SGHTA and CDR2 FQGNSA. The CDR3 length is 13 residues. The DNA for the CDR3 is TGTGCTTGTCTAGCGGGGGGGAAGTATGAGCAGTTCTTC. It encodes CACLAGGKYEQFF.

On this clonotype itself: A read error may be the cause here, since a much bigger clone is one base away. The V call is TRBV5-1, the J call TRBJ1-2; D is unclear. The CDR3 length is 12 residues. Germline CDR1 reads SGHRS; CDR2 reads YFSETQ. CDR3 DNA: TGCGCCAGCAGAACGGAGGCATATGGCTGCACCTTC. It is translated as CASRTEAYGCTF.

The CDR3 coding sequence is TGCGCCAGCAGCGGAAAAACTAATGAAAAACTGTTTTTT. This sequence encodes CASSGKTNEKLFF. The gene calls are TRBV10-2 and TRBJ1-4; D gene unclear. V was trimmed by 6 bases and J by 1 base, leaving 6 bases between them. The CDR3 loop spans 13 amino acids. CDR1 and CDR2 (germline): WSHSY, SAAADI.

This clonotype was found many times. The CDR3, as DNA: TGTGCCAGCAGTTACGGGATGTCTGGGGCCAACGTCCTGACTTTC. It encodes CASSYGMSGANVLTF. The gene calls are TRBV6-5 and TRBJ2-6; D call uncertain. This CDR3 has 15 residues. V gave up 2 bases and J gave up 1 base, with 6 bases separating them. The V gene's germline CDR1 is MNHEY and CDR2 SVGAGI.

The gene calls are TRBV12-3 or TRBV12-4 and TRBJ2-2; the match to TRBD1 covers 8 bases. This CDR3 is built from 21 residues. CDR3 in amino acids: CASGFPPHQDRDSPNTGELFF. In DNA form, the CDR3 reads TGTGCTAGTGGTTTCCCCCCACATCAGGACAGGGACTCCCCGAACACCGGGGAGCTGTTTTTT.